This entry lists 8 T cell receptor beta chains sequenced from one sample in a study of T cell repertoires in cytomegalovirus infection. No antigens are known for them. In TCRdb, the reads were re-called with MiXCR into one record per CDR3 protein. The sample carries approximately 910,000 distinct CDR3 sequences, about 33% recorded once. The source material was cultured CD8+ T cells from PBMCs, sampled from culture after CMV antigen stimulation. Receptors were obtained from a human donor in good health (CMV status not recorded). Some clones in this sample may be carry-over from other donors' samples.

This clonotype was detected a few times. V is TRBV7-9 and J is TRBJ1-4; 7 bases line up with TRBD1. Germline CDR1 reads SEHNR; CDR2 reads FQNEAQ (reference sequence). V was clipped by 4 bases and J by 5 bases; unmatched bases: 4. CDR3 length: 14 amino acids. CDR3 amino acids: CASSSTGRNEKLFF. DNA of the CDR3: TGTGCCAGCAGCTCGACAGGGCGGAATGAAAAACTGTTTTTT. Full variable domain (rest looked up from reference TRBV7-9 and TRBJ1-4): DTGVSQNPRHKITKRGQNVTFRCDPISEHNRLYWYRQTLGQGPEFLTYFQNEAQLEKSRLLSDRFSAERPKGSFSTLEIQRTEQGDSAMYLCASSSTGRNEKLFFGSGTQLSVL.

The rearrangement uses TRBV7-6 and TRBJ2-2; 10 nucleotides match TRBD2. With 2 bases clipped from V and 0 bases from J, the junction kept 9 bases outside the gene matches. Germline values: CDR1 SGHVS, CDR2 FNYEAQ. The CDR3 runs to 19 residues. The CDR3 sequence: CASSLLAGALIANTGELFF. The CDR3 DNA follows: TGTGCCAGCAGCTTACTAGCGGGGGCATTAATCGCGAACACCGGGGAGCTGTTTTTT.

V gene TRBV5-4 combines with J gene TRBJ1-2, with D uncertain. Per germline, CDR1 SGHNT and CDR2 YYREEE (reference sequence). This CDR3 has 14 residues. The germline V and J ends were trimmed by 4 bases and 4 bases, with 14 bases remaining between them. CDR3 loop: CASSPLKSLYGYTF. CDR3 bases: TGTGCCAGCAGCCCTCTCAAGTCCCTCTATGGCTACACCTTC.

The CDR3 here is CASSEGWADTQYF. The CDR3 DNA reads as TGTGCCAGCAGCGAAGGGTGGGCAGATACGCAGTATTTT. V is TRBV7-9 and J is TRBJ2-3; D unclear. Per the germline V gene, CDR1 is SEHNR and CDR2 is FQNEAQ (reference sequence). V lost 5 bases to trimming and J lost 4 bases, with 10 bases between them. This CDR3 has 13 residues.

This clonotype was counted ten times or more. The chain combines TRBV7-9 with TRBJ1-1; D possibly corresponds to TRBD1 (6 bases). This CDR3 has 23 amino acids. Germline loops: CDR1 SEHNR, CDR2 FQNEAQ (reference sequence). Trimming took 1 base from V and 1 from J, leaving 34 bases between them. The CDR3 DNA is TGTGCCAGCAGCTTAGTTTTACCTGGGGGGGGCACCCCTCCGTCCGGAACGAACACTGAAGCTTTCTTT. This translates into CASSLVLPGGGTPPSGTNTEAFF.

A word on this clonotype: A far bigger clonotype differs at one base, so this is likely a read error. V gene TRBV7-6 combines with J gene TRBJ2-7; 11 bases match TRBD1. This CDR3 comprises 14 residues. Per the germline V gene, CDR1 is SGHVS and CDR2 is FNYEAQ. CDR3 sequence (DNA): TGTGTCAGCAGCTTAGGGACAGGGGGCTACGAGCAGTACTTC. Its translation is CVSSLGTGGYEQYF.

The chain joins TRBV7-9 to TRBJ2-5, with D tentatively TRBD2 (5 bases). The CDR3 is made up of 14 amino acids. The V end lost 8 bases, the J end lost 4 bases, and 17 bases lay between the germline ends. Germline CDR1 reads SEHNR; CDR2 reads FQNEAQ (reference sequence). The CDR3 protein is CASSTWESGETQYF. The CDR3 DNA is TGTGCCAGCTCAACCTGGGAGTCCGGAGAGACCCAGTACTTC.

The chain has TRBV29-1 and TRBJ1-1, with D unresolved. CDR3 length: 16 residues. Per the germline V gene, CDR1 is SQVTM and CDR2 is ANQGSEA. The V end was cut by 3 bases, the J end by 4 bases, with 21 bases between. CDR3 protein: CSVEGFYTTVGTEAFF. The CDR3 region has the DNA TGCAGCGTTGAGGGCTTTTACACTACGGTCGGCACTGAAGCTTTCTTT.